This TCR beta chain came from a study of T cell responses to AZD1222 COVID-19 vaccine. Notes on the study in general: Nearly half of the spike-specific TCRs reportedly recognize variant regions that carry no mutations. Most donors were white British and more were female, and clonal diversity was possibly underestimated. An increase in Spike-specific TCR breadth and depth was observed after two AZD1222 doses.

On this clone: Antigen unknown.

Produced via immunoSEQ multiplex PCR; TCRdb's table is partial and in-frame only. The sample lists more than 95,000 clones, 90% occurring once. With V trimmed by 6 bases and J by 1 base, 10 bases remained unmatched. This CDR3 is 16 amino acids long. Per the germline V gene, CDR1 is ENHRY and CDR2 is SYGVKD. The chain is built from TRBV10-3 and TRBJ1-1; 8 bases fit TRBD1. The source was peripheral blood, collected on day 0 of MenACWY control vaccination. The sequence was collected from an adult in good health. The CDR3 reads CAISPERQGRNTEAFF. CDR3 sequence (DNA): TGTGCCATCAGCCCCGAGAGACAGGGGAGGAACACTGAAGCTTTCTTT.